Given below is one TCR beta chain in context. What it recognizes is unknown. Using its own MiXCR run on the reads, TCRdb lists one record per CDR3 protein. The repertoire consists of about 890,000 distinct CDR3 sequences, with approximately 33% occurring once and the leading ten covering 10% to 15%. The sample comes from a study of T cell repertoires in cytomegalovirus infection. Study summary: Both CMV infection and a matching HLA type were indicated by public TCR beta signatures.

CDR3 length equals 12 residues. Trimming cost V 3 bases and J 5 bases, with 7 bases left between them. Germline V gene sequence: CDR1 ENHRY, CDR2 SYGVKD. The receptor was derived from a human donor in good health (CMV status not recorded). Some clones in this sample may be carry-over from other donors' samples. The chain joins TRBV10-3 to TRBJ2-5; D might be TRBD1 (6 bases). The specimen comprised cultured CD8+ T cells from PBMCs, sampled from culture after CMV antigen stimulation. CDR3 DNA sequence: TGTGCCATCAGTGAAAGGGGGGAGACCCAGTACTTC. Its translation: CAISERGETQYF.